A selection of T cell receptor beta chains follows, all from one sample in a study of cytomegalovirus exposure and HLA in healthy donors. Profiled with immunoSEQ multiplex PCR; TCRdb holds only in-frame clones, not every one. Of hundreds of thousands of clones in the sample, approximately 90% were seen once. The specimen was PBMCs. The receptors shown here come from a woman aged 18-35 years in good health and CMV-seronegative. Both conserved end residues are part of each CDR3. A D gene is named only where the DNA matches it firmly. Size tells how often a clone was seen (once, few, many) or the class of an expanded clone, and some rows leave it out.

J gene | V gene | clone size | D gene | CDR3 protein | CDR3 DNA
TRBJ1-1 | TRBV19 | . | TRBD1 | CASSIVENRGQREAFF | TGTGCCAGTAGTATAGTAGAAAACAGGGGGCAACGAGAAGCTTTCTTT
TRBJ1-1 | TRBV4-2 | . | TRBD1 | CASTETGTARHLNTEAFF | TGTGCCAGCACCGAAACGGGGACAGCCAGACACCTAAACACTGAAGCTTTCTTT
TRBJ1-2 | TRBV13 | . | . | CASSLNRAYGYTF | TGTGCCAGCAGCTTAAACAGGGCCTATGGCTACACCTTC
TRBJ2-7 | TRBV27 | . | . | CASSLTGNEQYF | TGTGCCAGCAGTTTAACAGGGAACGAGCAGTACTTC
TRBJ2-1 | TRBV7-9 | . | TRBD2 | CASIPSGRGGGIEQFF | TGTGCCAGCATCCCGAGCGGGCGGGGGGGCGGCATTGAGCAGTTCTTC
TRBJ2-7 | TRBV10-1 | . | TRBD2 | CASDGPSGEGYEQYF | TGCGCCAGCGACGGTCCTAGCGGGGAAGGCTACGAGCAGTACTTC
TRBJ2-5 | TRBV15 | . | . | CATSGSSGGQETQYF | TGTGCCACCAGCGGATCCTCAGGGGGGCAAGAGACCCAGTACTTC
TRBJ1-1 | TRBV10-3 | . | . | CAISEGTITGTEAFF | TGTGCCATCAGTGAGGGCACCATCACGGGCACTGAAGCTTTCTTT
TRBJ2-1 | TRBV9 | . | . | CASSVGRGPYSYNEQFF | TGTGCCAGCAGCGTAGGGAGGGGGCCCTACTCCTACAATGAGCAGTTCTTC
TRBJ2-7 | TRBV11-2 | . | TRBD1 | CASRLPGQSYEQYF | TGTGCCAGCAGGTTACCGGGACAGAGCTACGAGCAGTACTTC
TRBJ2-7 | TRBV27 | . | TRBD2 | CASSFQAGSSYEQYF | TGTGCCAGCAGTTTCCAAGCGGGGAGCTCCTACGAGCAGTACTTC
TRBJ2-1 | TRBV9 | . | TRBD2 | CASSVARGGSASFYNEQFF | TGTGCCAGCAGCGTAGCTCGCGGGGGGAGTGCCAGTTTCTACAATGAGCAGTTCTTC
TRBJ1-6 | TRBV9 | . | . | CASSELGGGGSPLHF | TGTGCCAGCAGCGAACTCGGGGGGGGTGGCTCACCCCTCCACTTT
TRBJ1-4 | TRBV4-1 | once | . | CASSRSTGGGFWGEKLFF | TGCGCCAGCAGCCGGTCGACAGGCGGGGGTTTTTGGGGTGAAAAACTGTTTTTT
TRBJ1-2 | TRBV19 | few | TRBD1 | CASFDRVYGYTF | TGTGCCAGTTTCGACAGGGTCTATGGCTACACCTTC
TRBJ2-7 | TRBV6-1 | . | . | CASTQAYEQYF | TGTGCCTCGACACAGGCCTACGAGCAGTACTTC
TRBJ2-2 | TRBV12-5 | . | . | CASVPTGTKNTGELFF | TGTGCTAGTGTCCCTACTGGGACAAAGAACACCGGGGAGCTGTTTTTT
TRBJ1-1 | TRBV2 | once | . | CASSEGMNTEAFF | TGTGCCAGCAGTGAAGGTATGAACACTGAAGCTTTCTTT
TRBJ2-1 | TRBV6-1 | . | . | CASRPGSYNEQFF | TGTGCCAGCCGTCCAGGCTCCTACAATGAGCAGTTCTTC
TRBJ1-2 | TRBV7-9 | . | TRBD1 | CSSSLHERGPYYGYTF | TGTTCCAGCAGCCTCCATGAGAGGGGGCCTTACTATGGCTACACCTTC
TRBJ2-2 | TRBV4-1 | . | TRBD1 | CASSLDPGGPTGELFF | TGCGCCAGCAGCCTTGACCCAGGGGGACCAACCGGGGAGCTGTTTTTT
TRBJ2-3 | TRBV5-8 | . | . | CASSVSRGYTDTQYF | TGTGCCAGCAGTGTATCAAGGGGATACACAGATACGCAGTATTTT
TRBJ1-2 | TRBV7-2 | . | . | CASSQTGRYGYTF | TGTGCCAGCAGCCAGACAGGTCGGTATGGCTACACCTTC
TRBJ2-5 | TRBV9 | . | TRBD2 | CASSPGGEETQYF | TGTGCCAGCAGCCCGGGGGGGGAAGAGACCCAGTACTTC
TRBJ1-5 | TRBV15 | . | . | CATSRGLQGRDQPQHF | TGTGCCACCAGCAGAGGATTACAGGGAAGGGATCAGCCCCAGCATTTT
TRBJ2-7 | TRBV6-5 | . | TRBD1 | CASSPGTGNHEQYF | TGTGCCAGCAGCCCCGGGACAGGGAACCACGAGCAGTACTTC
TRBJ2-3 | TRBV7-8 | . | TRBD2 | CASSATSGGTTDTQYF | TGTGCCAGCAGCGCCACGAGCGGGGGTACCACAGATACGCAGTATTTT
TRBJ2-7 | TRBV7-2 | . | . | CASSFPGQAPYEQYF | TGTGCCAGCAGCTTTCCCGGCCAGGCACCCTACGAGCAGTACTTC
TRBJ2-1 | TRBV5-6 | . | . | CASSKDSHNEQFF | TGTGCCAGCAGTAAGGACAGCCACAATGAGCAGTTCTTC
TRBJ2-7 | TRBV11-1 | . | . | CASSPHAGEKGEQYF | TGTGCCAGCAGCCCCCATGCAGGGGAAAAGGGCGAGCAGTACTTC
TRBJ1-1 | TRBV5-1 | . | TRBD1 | CASSFNAGGNTEAFF | TGCGCCAGCAGCTTTAACGCAGGGGGGAACACTGAAGCTTTCTTT
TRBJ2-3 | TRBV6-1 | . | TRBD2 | CASRGLAGGADTQYF | TGTGCCAGCAGGGGACTAGCGGGGGGAGCAGATACGCAGTATTTT
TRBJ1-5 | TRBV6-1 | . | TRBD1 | CASRQGNQPQHF | TGTGCCAGCAGACAGGGGAATCAGCCCCAGCATTTT
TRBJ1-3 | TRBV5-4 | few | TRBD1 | CASSVGQVGNTIYF | TGTGCCAGCAGCGTTGGACAGGTTGGAAACACCATATATTTT
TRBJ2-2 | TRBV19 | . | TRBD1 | CASSRQGADTGELFF | TGTGCCAGTAGTAGACAGGGGGCGGACACCGGGGAGCTGTTTTTT
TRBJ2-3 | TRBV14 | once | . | CASSPLMTEDTQYF | TGTGCCAGCAGTCCCCTGATGACAGAGGATACGCAGTATTTT
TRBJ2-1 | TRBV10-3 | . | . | CATNTKDFPAEQFF | TGTGCCACCAACACAAAGGACTTCCCGGCGGAGCAGTTCTTC
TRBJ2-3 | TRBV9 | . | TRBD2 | CASSVGSASGGLDTQYF | TGTGCCAGCAGCGTAGGGTCGGCTAGCGGGGGCCTCGATACGCAGTATTTT
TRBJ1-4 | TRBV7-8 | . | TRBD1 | CASRTGTGSEKLFF | TGTGCCAGCAGGACCGGGACAGGGTCTGAAAAACTGTTTTTT
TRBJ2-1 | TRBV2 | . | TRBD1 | CASRTGTGGFDEQFF | TGTGCCAGCAGGACCGGGACAGGAGGATTCGATGAGCAGTTCTTC
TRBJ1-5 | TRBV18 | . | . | CASSPEGTSNQPQHF | TGTGCCAGCTCACCGGAGGGGACTAGCAATCAGCCCCAGCATTTT
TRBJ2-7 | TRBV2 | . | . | CASSEAHRNTYEQYF | TGTGCCAGCAGTGAAGCGCACAGAAATACCTACGAGCAGTACTTC
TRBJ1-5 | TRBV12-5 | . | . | CASGLNDKPQHF | TGTGCTAGTGGTTTAAATGACAAGCCCCAGCATTTT